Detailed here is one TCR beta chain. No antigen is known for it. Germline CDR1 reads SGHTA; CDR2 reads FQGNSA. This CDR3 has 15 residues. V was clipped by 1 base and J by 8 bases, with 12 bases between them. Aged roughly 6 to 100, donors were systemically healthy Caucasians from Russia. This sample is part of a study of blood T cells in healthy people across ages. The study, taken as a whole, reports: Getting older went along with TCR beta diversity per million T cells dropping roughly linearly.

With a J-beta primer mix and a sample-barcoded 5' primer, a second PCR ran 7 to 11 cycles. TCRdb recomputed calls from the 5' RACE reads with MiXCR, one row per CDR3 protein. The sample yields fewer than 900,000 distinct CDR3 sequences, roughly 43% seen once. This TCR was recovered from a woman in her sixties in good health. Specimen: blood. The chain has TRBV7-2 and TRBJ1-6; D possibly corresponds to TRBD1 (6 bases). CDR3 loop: CASSLGTVTDSPLHF. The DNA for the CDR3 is TGTGCCAGCAGCTTAGGGACAGTTACCGATTCACCCCTCCACTTT.